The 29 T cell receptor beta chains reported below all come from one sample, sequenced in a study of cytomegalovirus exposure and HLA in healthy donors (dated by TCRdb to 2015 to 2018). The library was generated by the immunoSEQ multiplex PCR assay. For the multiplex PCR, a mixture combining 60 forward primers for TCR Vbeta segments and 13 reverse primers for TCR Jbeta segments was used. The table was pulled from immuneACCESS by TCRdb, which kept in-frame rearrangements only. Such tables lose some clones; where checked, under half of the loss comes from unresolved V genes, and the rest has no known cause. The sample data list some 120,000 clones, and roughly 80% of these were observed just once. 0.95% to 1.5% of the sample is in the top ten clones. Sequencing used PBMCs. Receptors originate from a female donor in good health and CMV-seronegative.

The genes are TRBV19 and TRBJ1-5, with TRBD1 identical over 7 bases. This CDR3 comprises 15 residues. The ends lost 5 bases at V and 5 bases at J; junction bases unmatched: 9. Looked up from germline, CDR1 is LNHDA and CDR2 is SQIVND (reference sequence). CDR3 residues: CASSLLGGGDQPQHF. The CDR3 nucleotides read TGTGCCAGTAGTCTCCTAGGGGGCGGGGATCAGCCCCAGCATTTT.

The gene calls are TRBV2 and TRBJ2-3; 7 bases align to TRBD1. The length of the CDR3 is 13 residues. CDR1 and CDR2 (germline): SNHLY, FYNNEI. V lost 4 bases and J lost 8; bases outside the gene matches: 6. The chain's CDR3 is CASSGSKGATQYF. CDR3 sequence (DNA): TGTGCCAGCAGTGGATCCAAGGGGGCTACGCAGTATTTT.

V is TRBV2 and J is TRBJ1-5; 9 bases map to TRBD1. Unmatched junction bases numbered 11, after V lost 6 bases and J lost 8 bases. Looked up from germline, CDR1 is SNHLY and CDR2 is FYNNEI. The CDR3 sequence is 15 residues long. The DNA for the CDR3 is TGTGCCAGCAGCTTCAGGCGACAGGGGGTTGAGCCCCAGCATTTT. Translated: CASSFRRQGVEPQHF.

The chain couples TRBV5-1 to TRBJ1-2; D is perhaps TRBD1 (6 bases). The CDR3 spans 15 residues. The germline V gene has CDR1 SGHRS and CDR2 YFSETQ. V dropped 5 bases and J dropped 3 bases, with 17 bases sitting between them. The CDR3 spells CASRETGTPYYGYTF. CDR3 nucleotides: TGCGCCAGCAGGGAAACAGGGACCCCTTACTATGGCTACACCTTC.

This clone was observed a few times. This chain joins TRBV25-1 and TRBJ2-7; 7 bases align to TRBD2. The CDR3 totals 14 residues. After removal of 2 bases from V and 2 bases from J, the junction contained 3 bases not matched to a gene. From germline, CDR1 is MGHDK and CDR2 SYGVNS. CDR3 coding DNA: TGTGCCAGCAGTGAAGGGAGGGCCCCCTACGAGCAGTACTTC. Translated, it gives CASSEGRAPYEQYF.

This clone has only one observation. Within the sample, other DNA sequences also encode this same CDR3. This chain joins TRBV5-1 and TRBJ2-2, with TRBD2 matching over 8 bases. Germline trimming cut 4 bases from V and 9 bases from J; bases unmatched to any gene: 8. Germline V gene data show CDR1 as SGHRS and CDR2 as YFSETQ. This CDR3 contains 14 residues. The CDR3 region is CASSPRGEVRELFF. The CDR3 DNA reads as TGCGCCAGCAGCCCGCGGGGGGAGGTCAGGGAGCTGTTTTTT.

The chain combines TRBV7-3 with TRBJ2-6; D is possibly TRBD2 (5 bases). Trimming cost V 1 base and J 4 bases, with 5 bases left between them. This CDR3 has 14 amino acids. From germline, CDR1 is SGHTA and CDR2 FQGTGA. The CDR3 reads CASSLREGANVLTF. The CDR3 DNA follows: TGTGCCAGCAGCTTAAGGGAGGGGGCCAACGTCCTGACTTTC.

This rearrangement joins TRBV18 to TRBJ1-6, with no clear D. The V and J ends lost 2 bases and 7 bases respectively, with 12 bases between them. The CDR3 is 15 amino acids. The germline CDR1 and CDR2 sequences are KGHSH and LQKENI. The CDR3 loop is CASSPNTNTNSPLHF. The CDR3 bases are TGTGCCAGCTCACCAAACACGAATACCAATTCACCCCTCCACTTT.

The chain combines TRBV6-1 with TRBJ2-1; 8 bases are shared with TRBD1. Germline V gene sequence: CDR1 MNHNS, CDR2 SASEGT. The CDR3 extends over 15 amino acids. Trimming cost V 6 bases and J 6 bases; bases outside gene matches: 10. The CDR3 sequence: CASRNPGQVGNEQFF. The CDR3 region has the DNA TGTGCCAGCAGAAACCCGGGACAGGTTGGCAATGAGCAGTTCTTC.

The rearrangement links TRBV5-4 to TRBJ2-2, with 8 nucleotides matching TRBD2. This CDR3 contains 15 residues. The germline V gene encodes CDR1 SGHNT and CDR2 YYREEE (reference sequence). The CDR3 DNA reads TGTGCTATACCGGGACTAGGCCTGAACACCGGGGAGCTGTTTTTT. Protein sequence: CAIPGLGLNTGELFF.

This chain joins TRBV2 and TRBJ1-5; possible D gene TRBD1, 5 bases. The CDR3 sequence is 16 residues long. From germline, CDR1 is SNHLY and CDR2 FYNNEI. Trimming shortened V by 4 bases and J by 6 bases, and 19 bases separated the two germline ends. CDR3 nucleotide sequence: TGTGCCAGCAGTGTGGAGGGGAAAGGAAAAGGTCAGCCCCAGCATTTT. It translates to CASSVEGKGKGQPQHF.

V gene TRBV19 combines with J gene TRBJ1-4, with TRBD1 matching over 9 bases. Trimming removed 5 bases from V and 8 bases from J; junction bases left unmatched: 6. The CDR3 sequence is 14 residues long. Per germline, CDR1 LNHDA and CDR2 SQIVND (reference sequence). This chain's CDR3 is CASSPGQGGEKLFF. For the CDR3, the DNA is TGTGCCAGTAGTCCGGGACAGGGAGGGGAAAAACTGTTTTTT.

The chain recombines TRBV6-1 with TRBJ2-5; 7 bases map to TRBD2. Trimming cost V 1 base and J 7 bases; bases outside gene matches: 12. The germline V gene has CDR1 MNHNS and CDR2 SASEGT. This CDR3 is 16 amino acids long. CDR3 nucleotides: TGTGCCAGCAGTGAAGGGCTTGGCGGAACGGGAGGGACCCAGTACTTC. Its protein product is CASSEGLGGTGGTQYF.

The chain's CDR3 is CASSLRRLREGETQYF. CDR3 nucleotide sequence: TGTGCCAGCAGCTTAAGGCGGTTGAGGGAGGGAGAGACCCAGTACTTC. V and J are TRBV7-8 and TRBJ2-5, with 7 bases matching TRBD2. CDR3 size: 16 residues. Germline V gene sequence: CDR1 SGHVS, CDR2 FQNEAQ. V shed 2 bases, J shed 4 bases, and the junction held 10 bases outside the gene matches.

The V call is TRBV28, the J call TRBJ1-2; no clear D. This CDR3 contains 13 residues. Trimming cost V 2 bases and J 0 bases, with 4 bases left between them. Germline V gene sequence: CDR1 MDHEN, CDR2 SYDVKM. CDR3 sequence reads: CASSLPANYGYTF. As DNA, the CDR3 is TGTGCCAGCAGTTTACCAGCTAACTATGGCTACACCTTC.

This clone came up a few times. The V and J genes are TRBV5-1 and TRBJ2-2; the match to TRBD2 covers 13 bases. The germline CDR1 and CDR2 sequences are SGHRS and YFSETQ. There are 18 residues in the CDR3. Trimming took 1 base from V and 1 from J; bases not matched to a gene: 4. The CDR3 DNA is TGCGCCAGCAGCTTGAAGAGGACTAGCGGGGGGAACACCGGGGAGCTGTTTTTT. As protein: CASSLKRTSGGNTGELFF.

CDR3 loop: CASSAIVGGRYNEQFF. The DNA for the CDR3 is TGTGCCAGCAGCGCTATCGTAGGGGGCCGCTACAATGAGCAGTTCTTC. The chain links TRBV7-2 to TRBJ2-1; 7 bases map to TRBD1. V trimming: 5 bases; J trimming: 3 bases; junction bases outside the gene matches: 10. Germline values: CDR1 SGHTA, CDR2 FQGNSA. The CDR3 is 16 residues long. The variable domain in full, with the rest retrieved from reference TRBV7-2 and TRBJ2-1, is GAGVSQSPSNKVTEKGKDVELRCDPISGHTALYWYRQSLGQGLEFLIYFQGNSAPDKSGLPSDRFSAERTGGSVSTLTIQRTQQEDSAVYLCASSAIVGGRYNEQFFGPGTRLTVL.

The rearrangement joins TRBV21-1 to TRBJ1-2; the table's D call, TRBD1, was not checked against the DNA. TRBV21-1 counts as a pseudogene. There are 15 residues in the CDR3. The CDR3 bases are TGTGCCAGCAGCGTGAGGACAGGTTTTAACTATGGCTACACCTTC. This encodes CASSVRTGFNYGYTF.

CDR3 DNA: TGTGCCAGCAGGAGGGACAGGGACACCGGGGAGCTGTTTTTT. Its translation is CASRRDRDTGELFF. The gene calls are TRBV27 and TRBJ2-2, with TRBD1 matching 9 bases. This CDR3 has 14 amino acids. V trimming: 6 bases; J trimming: 3 bases; junction bases outside the gene matches: 2. Germline V gene lookup returns CDR1 MNHEY and CDR2 SMNVEV (reference sequence).

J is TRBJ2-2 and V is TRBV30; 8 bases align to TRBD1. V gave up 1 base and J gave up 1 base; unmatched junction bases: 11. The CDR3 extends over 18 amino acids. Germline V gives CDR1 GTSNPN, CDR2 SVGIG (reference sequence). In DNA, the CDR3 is TGTGCCTGGAGTGGGGGGCTTCGACAGGGGTGGAACACCGGGGAGCTGTTTTTT. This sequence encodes CAWSGGLRQGWNTGELFF.

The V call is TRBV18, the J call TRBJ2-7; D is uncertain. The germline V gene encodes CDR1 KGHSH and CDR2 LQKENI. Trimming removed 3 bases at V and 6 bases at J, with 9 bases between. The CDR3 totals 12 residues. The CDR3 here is CASSPSTREQYF. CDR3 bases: TGTGCCAGCTCACCTAGCACGCGCGAGCAGTACTTC.

This CDR3 is CASSIGQGGKNIQYF. The CDR3 nucleotides are TGTGCCAGCAGCATAGGACAGGGCGGCAAAAACATTCAGTACTTC. This chain uses TRBV7-9 with TRBJ2-4; 8 nucleotides line up with TRBD1. The germline gives CDR1 SEHNR, CDR2 FQNEAQ (reference sequence). J lost 3 bases, V lost 5 bases, and 6 bases had no gene match. CDR3 size: 15 residues.

The CDR3: CASSLTGTNEKLFF. For the CDR3, the DNA is TGTGCCAGCAGCCTGACAGGGACTAATGAAAAACTGTTTTTT. The gene calls are TRBV7-9 and TRBJ1-4; 7 bases line up with TRBD1. J was trimmed by 2 bases and V by 5 bases; bases with no gene match: 2. The length of the CDR3 is 14 residues. The V gene's germline CDR1 is SEHNR and CDR2 FQNEAQ (reference sequence). The whole variable domain, filled in from reference TRBV7-9 and TRBJ1-4, reads DTGVSQNPRHKITKRGQNVTFRCDPISEHNRLYWYRQTLGQGPEFLTYFQNEAQLEKSRLLSDRFSAERPKGSFSTLEIQRTEQGDSAMYLCASSLTGTNEKLFFGSGTQLSVL.

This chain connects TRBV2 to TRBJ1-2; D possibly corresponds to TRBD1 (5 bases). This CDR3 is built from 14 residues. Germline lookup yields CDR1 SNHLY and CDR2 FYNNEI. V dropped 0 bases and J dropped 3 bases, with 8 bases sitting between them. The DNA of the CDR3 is TGTGCCAGCAGTGAAGCCGCGGGACACTATGGCTACACCTTC. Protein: CASSEAAGHYGYTF.

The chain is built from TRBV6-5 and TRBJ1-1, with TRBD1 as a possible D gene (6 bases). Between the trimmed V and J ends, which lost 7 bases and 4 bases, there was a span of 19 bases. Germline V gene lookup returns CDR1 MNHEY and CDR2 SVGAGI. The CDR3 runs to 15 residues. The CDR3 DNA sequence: TGTGCCAGCACCGCAACGGGGACACTCTTCACTGAAGCTTTCTTT. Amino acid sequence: CASTATGTLFTEAFF.

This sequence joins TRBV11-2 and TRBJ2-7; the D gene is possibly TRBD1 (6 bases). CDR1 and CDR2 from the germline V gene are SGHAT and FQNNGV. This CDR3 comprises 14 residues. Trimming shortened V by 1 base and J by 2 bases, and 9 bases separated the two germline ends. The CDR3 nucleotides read TGTGCCAGCAGCTTAGGGGACATCCCCTACGAGCAGTACTTC. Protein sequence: CASSLGDIPYEQYF.

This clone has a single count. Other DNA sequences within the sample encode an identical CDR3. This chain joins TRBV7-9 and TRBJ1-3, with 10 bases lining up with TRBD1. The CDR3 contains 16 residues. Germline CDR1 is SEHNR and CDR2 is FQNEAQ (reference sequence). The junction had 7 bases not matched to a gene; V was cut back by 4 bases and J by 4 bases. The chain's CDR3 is CASSYSDRGAGNTIYF. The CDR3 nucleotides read TGTGCCAGCAGCTATTCGGACAGGGGGGCCGGAAACACCATATATTTT.

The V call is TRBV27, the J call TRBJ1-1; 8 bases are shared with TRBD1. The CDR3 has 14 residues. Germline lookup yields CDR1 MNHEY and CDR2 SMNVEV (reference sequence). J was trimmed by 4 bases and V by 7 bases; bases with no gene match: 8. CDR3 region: CASKPGGAFTEAFF. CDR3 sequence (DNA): TGTGCCAGCAAGCCAGGGGGCGCGTTCACTGAAGCTTTCTTT.

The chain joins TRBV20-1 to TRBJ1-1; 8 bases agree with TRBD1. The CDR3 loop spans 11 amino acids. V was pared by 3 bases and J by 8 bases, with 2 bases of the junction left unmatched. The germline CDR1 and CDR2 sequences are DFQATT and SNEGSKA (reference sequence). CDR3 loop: CSASRTGEAFF. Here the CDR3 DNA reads TGCAGTGCTAGCCGGACAGGGGAAGCTTTCTTT.